This record covers a single T cell receptor beta chain. Its specificity is unknown. The data originate from a study of human T cells and chemical hapten exposure. Study-wide results and caveats: No shift was seen in TCRs above 1 in 1000 frequency with DPC sensitization.

Specified time point: patch test 3, about 24 weeks after DPC sensitization. Treatment specified: therapeutic diphenylcyclopropenone sensitization with weekly scalp DPC. This CDR3 comprises 15 residues. V was clipped by 0 bases and J by 2 bases; unmatched bases: 4. Germline values: CDR1 DFQATT, CDR2 SNEGSKA (reference sequence). Via MiXCR, TCRdb re-called the RACE reads, giving one row per CDR3 protein. The table has about 82,000 distinct CDR3 sequences, 10% to 14% seen once; the top ten hold about 4%. The J gene is TRBJ1-5, the V gene TRBV20-1; 7 bases map to TRBD1. The source was whole blood, collected in connection with sensitization to the hapten diphenylcyclopropenone (DPC). The clonotype comes from a woman aged 45-65 years with alopecia areata. Some clones in this sample may be carry-over from other donors' samples. As DNA, the CDR3 is TGCAGTGCTAGAGATCACAGGGGTGGCAATCAGCCCCAGCATTTT. Translating gives CSARDHRGGNQPQHF.